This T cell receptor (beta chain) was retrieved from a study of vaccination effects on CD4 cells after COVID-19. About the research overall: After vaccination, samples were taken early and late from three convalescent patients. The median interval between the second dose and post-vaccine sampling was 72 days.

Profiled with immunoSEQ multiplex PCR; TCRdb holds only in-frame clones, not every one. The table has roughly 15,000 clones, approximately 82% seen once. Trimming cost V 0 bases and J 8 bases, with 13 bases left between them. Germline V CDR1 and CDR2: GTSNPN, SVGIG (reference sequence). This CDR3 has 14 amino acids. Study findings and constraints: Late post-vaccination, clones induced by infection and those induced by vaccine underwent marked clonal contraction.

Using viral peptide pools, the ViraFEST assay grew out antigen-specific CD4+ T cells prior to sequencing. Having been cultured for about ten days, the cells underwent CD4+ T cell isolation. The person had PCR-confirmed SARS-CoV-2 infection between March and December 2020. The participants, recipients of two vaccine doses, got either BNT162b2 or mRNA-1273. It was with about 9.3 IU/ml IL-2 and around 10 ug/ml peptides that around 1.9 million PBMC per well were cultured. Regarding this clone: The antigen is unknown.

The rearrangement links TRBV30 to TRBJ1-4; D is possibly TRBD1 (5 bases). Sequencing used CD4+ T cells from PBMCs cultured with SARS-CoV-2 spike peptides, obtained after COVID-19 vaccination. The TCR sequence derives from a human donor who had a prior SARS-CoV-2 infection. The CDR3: CAWSVGGMAEKLFF. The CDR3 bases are TGTGCCTGGAGTGTGGGGGGGATGGCAGAAAAACTGTTTTTT.